The source of this T cell receptor (beta chain) is a study of blood T cell repertoires in COVID-19. The assay was immunoSEQ multiplex PCR, and TCRdb's table has in-frame clones only and misses some. The data contain a few hundred thousand clones, approximately 91% of them singletons. V lost 2 bases to trimming and J lost 7 bases; unmatched junction nucleotides: 5. The CDR3 has 15 residues. From germline, CDR1 is SGHTA and CDR2 FQGTGA. The sample holds many counts of this clone. This clonotype was obtained from a woman in her sixties or seventies with acute or convalescent COVID-19. The chain uses TRBV7-3 and TRBJ2-2, with 9 bases lining up with TRBD2. Sequenced: peripheral blood. CDR3 residues: CASSLASGMGGELFF. CDR3 DNA: TGTGCCAGCAGCTTAGCTAGCGGGATGGGCGGGGAGCTGTTTTTT.